The 29 T cell receptor beta chains below come from one sample, sequenced in a study of OX40 agonist ivuxolimab in advanced cancers. Clones were read by immunoSEQ multiplex PCR, and TCRdb kept only the in-frame ones, dropping some. The repertoire holds 48,000 or so clones, with more than 75% as singletons. This material consisted of CD4+ or CD8+ T cells sorted from blood, taken in a trial of the OX40 agonist ivuxolimab. These receptor sequences come from an adult with an advanced solid tumor such as melanoma, head and neck, liver or kidney cancer.

In DNA, the CDR3 is TGTGCCAGCAGCGAGGGAGGGTGGAACACCGGGGAGCTGTTTTTT. Encoded protein: CASSEGGWNTGELFF. The chain couples TRBV6-5 to TRBJ2-2; TRBD2 aligns across 7 bases. V lost 6 bases, J lost 1 base, and 5 bases stayed unmatched. There are 15 residues in the CDR3. The germline gives CDR1 MNHEY, CDR2 SVGAGI.

The chain couples TRBV9 to TRBJ1-3; 10 bases fit TRBD1. The CDR3 runs to 17 residues. Germline CDR1 reads SGDLS; CDR2 reads YYNGEE. V was clipped by 3 bases and J by 0 bases; unmatched bases: 6. The CDR3 here is CASSAGQGSYSGNTIYF. In DNA, the CDR3 is TGTGCCAGCAGCGCGGGACAGGGGTCCTACTCTGGAAACACCATATATTTT.

The rearrangement uses TRBV18 and TRBJ1-1, with 7 bases that match TRBD1. The CDR3 totals 13 residues. J gave up 8 bases and V 3 bases, and 6 bases lay outside the gene matches. Germline CDR1 is KGHSH and CDR2 is LQKENI. This CDR3 is CASSPRQGGEAFF. As DNA, the CDR3 is TGTGCCAGCTCACCTCGACAGGGTGGGGAAGCTTTCTTT.

The chain joins TRBV28 to TRBJ1-2; TRBD1 might be the D (5 bases). V was trimmed by 5 bases and J by 8 bases, leaving 18 bases between them. CDR3 length: 14 amino acids. Germline V gene lookup returns CDR1 MDHEN and CDR2 SYDVKM. CDR3 DNA sequence: TGTGCCAGCAGTCCCTCCGGGAGATGGGGGGGCTACACCTTC. Its protein is CASSPSGRWGGYTF.

This chain uses TRBV10-3 with TRBJ2-7, with 10 bases lining up with TRBD2. The junction had 4 bases not matched to a gene; V was cut back by 6 bases and J by 2 bases. CDR1 and CDR2 (germline): ENHRY, SYGVKD. The CDR3 has 14 residues. The CDR3 nucleotides read TGTGCCATCAGATCTAGCGGGAGCGCCTACGAGCAGTACTTC. Its protein is CAIRSSGSAYEQYF.

The chain is built from TRBV19 and TRBJ1-5; D not resolved. The germline V gene encodes CDR1 LNHDA and CDR2 SQIVND (reference sequence). V was trimmed by 5 bases and J by 6 bases, leaving 17 bases between them. There are 15 residues in the CDR3. CDR3 in DNA: TGTGCCAGTAGTTCCCAAGGAGGTCTGGGTCAGCCCCAGCATTTT. Protein product: CASSSQGGLGQPQHF.

The rearrangement links TRBV28 to TRBJ1-1, with a weak D call TRBD1 (5 bases). Looked up from germline, CDR1 is MDHEN and CDR2 is SYDVKM. The CDR3 is 13 residues long. V was trimmed by 7 bases and J by 9 bases, leaving 18 bases between them. DNA of the CDR3: TGTGCCAGCACCCCCCCGGCGCGGGGACAAGCTTTCTTT. Protein: CASTPPARGQAFF.

The CDR3 DNA reads as TGTGCCAGCAGTTACTCGTCCAGAGCCGGAAACACCATATATTTT. Its translation: CASSYSSRAGNTIYF. The rearrangement joins TRBV6-5 to TRBJ1-3, with D unclear. CDR1 is MNHEY and CDR2 is SVGAGI in the germline V gene. V was clipped by 0 bases and J by 4 bases, with 10 bases between them. CDR3 length equals 15 residues.

The chain links TRBV29-1 to TRBJ1-1; D may be TRBD1 (5 bases). V shed 4 bases and J shed 4 bases, with 13 bases lying between them. The CDR3 runs to 13 residues. Germline-derived CDR1 and CDR2 are SQVTM and ANQGSEA. The CDR3 DNA reads as TGCAGCGTTGCTTTTGGGGACGGCACTGAAGCTTTCTTT. This codes for CSVAFGDGTEAFF.

The chain couples TRBV5-1 to TRBJ2-3; no firm D call. CDR1 and CDR2 from the germline V gene are SGHRS and YFSETQ. The CDR3 totals 16 residues. The V end was cut by 0 bases, the J end by 1 base, with 12 bases between. The CDR3 nucleotides are TGCGCCAGCAGCTTGGAGGTGGCCCCTGGCACAGATACGCAGTATTTT. It translates to CASSLEVAPGTDTQYF.

The J gene is TRBJ2-5, the V gene TRBV28, with D maybe TRBD1 (6 bases). Looked up from germline, CDR1 is MDHEN and CDR2 is SYDVKM. Deletions cut 5 bases from V and 5 bases from J, with 15 bases between. The length of the CDR3 is 14 residues. The CDR3 reads CASSVYRVGETQYF. The DNA of the CDR3 is TGTGCCAGCAGTGTCTACAGGGTAGGGGAGACCCAGTACTTC.

The chain links TRBV18 to TRBJ2-6; D perhaps matches TRBD2 (5 bases). V was pared by 2 bases and J by 2 bases, with 7 bases between. The CDR3 is 15 amino acids. CDR1 and CDR2 from the germline V gene are KGHSH and LQKENI. DNA for the CDR3: TGTGCCAGCTCACCATCCGGGACTGGGGCCAACGTCCTGACTTTC. This translates into CASSPSGTGANVLTF.

J is TRBJ1-3 and V is TRBV9, with D possibly TRBD1 on 6 matching bases. Germline loops: CDR1 SGDLS, CDR2 YYNGEE. Trimming took off 2 bases at V and 7 bases at J, with 13 bases between the two ends. This CDR3 is 14 amino acids long. The CDR3 nucleotides read TGTGCCAGCAGCGTTACGGCAGGGGTGAACACCATATATTTT. Translating it yields CASSVTAGVNTIYF.

The chain is built from TRBV10-3 and TRBJ1-3; D gene unclear. This CDR3 comprises 15 residues. Trimming cost V 0 bases and J 0 bases, with 6 bases left between them. Germline-derived CDR1 and CDR2 are ENHRY and SYGVKD. CDR3 in amino acids: CAISESRASGNTIYF. CDR3 DNA: TGTGCCATCAGTGAGTCAAGGGCCTCTGGAAACACCATATATTTT.

This clone was counted once. CDR3 DNA: TGTGCCATCAGGCCGGGACAGGTCTCCTACGAGCAGTACTTC. It encodes CAIRPGQVSYEQYF. The V call is TRBV10-3, the J call TRBJ2-7, with 8 bases lining up with TRBD1. The CDR3 length is 14 residues. Losses at the gene ends were 6 bases for V and 0 bases for J; bases not matched to a gene: 4. From germline, CDR1 is ENHRY and CDR2 SYGVKD.

V usage is TRBV6-1 and J usage is TRBJ2-2; D possibly matches TRBD1 or TRBD2 (5 bases each). V gave up 2 bases and J gave up 7 bases, with 14 bases separating them. Germline CDR1 reads MNHNS; CDR2 reads SASEGT. The CDR3 length is 15 residues. DNA of the CDR3: TGTGCCAGCAGTGAAATGAGGGGTATAGGCGGGGAGCTGTTTTTT. This sequence encodes CASSEMRGIGGELFF.

This chain links TRBV6-5 with TRBJ2-7; 15 positions match TRBD2. J lost 6 bases, V lost 6 bases, and 3 bases had no gene match. The germline CDR1 and CDR2 sequences are MNHEY and SVGAGI. This CDR3 has 14 amino acids. CDR3 DNA sequence: TGTGCCAGCAGCTGGGGACTAGCGGGAGGCGAGCAGTACTTC. As protein: CASSWGLAGGEQYF.

The chain carries TRBV18 and TRBJ1-2; 7 bases are a match to TRBD1. CDR3 length: 14 amino acids. CDR1 KGHSH and CDR2 LQKENI come from the germline V gene. V dropped 3 bases and J dropped 10; count of bases not matched to a gene: 11. This chain's CDR3 is CASSPSRGQIPYTF. The CDR3 DNA reads TGTGCCAGCTCACCCAGTAGGGGACAGATACCCTACACCTTC. The full variable domain, with the rest looked up from reference TRBV18 and TRBJ1-2, is NAGVMQNPRHLVRRRGQEARLRCSPMKGHSHVYWYRQLPEEGLKFMVYLQKENIIDESGMPKERFSAEFPKEGPSILRIQQVVRGDSAAYFCASSPSRGQIPYTFGSGTRLTVV.

The V gene is TRBV5-5, the J gene TRBJ1-5; D remains ambiguous. V shed 0 bases and J shed 1 base, with 8 bases lying between them. The V gene's germline CDR1 is SGHKS and CDR2 YYEKEE (reference sequence). The CDR3 spans 15 residues. The CDR3 coding sequence is TGTGCCAGCAGCTTGGGGGAAAGGAGCAATCAGCCCCAGCATTTT. Translating gives CASSLGERSNQPQHF.

This clone has a single count. J is TRBJ2-7 and V is TRBV10-3; 7 bases fit TRBD1. This CDR3 has 14 amino acids. The V segment lost 7 bases and the J segment 0 bases; nucleotides outside the gene matches: 6. Germline V gene lookup returns CDR1 ENHRY and CDR2 SYGVKD. CDR3 region: CAINSGQNSYEQYF. The CDR3 DNA is TGTGCCATCAACTCGGGACAGAACTCCTACGAGCAGTACTTC.

The V and J genes are TRBV7-3 and TRBJ1-2; D perhaps matches TRBD1 (6 bases). The germline V gene has CDR1 SGHTA and CDR2 FQGTGA. The CDR3 totals 14 residues. V was shortened by 5 bases and J by 4 bases, with 14 bases between the two germline ends. The CDR3 is CASSRADSSYGYTF. The CDR3 coding sequence is TGTGCCAGCAGCCGGGCGGACAGTAGCTATGGCTACACCTTC.

The chain joins TRBV14 to TRBJ1-2; D is perhaps TRBD1 (5 bases). This CDR3 has 13 residues. Between the trimmed V and J ends, which lost 1 base and 6 bases, there was a span of 9 bases. The V gene's germline CDR1 is SGHDN and CDR2 FVKESK. CDR3: CASSQVGEDGYTF. CDR3 nucleotide sequence: TGTGCCAGCAGCCAAGTAGGGGAGGATGGCTACACCTTC.

The CDR3 DNA follows: TGTGCTAGTGGCCCCTCCTACGAGCAGTACTTC. It yields the protein CASGPSYEQYF. V and J are TRBV12-5 and TRBJ2-7; D gene unclear. CDR3 length: 11 amino acids. Trimming left V 6 bases short and J 0 bases short, with 3 bases between. From germline, CDR1 is LGHNT and CDR2 FRNRAP.

As concerns this clone: The identical CDR3 is also encoded by other nucleotide sequences in the sample. This chain connects TRBV28 to TRBJ1-1; D is undetermined. Trimming took 4 bases from V and 4 from J, leaving 4 bases between them. This CDR3 comprises 11 residues. In germline, CDR1 is MDHEN, CDR2 SYDVKM. In DNA, the CDR3 is TGTGCCAGCAGTTCCACCACTGAAGCTTTCTTT. Its protein is CASSSTTEAFF. The variable domain in full, completed from reference TRBV28 and TRBJ1-1, reads DVKVTQSSRYLVKRTGEKVFLECVQDMDHENMFWYRQDPGLGLRLIYFSYDVKMKEKGDIPEGYSVSREKKERFSLILESASTNQTSMYLCASSSTTEAFFGQGTRLTVV.

The chain employs TRBV4-2 and TRBJ2-2; 10 bases agree with TRBD2. V shed 7 bases, J shed 3 bases, and the junction held 14 bases outside the gene matches. Germline V gives CDR1 LGHNA, CDR2 YNFKEQ. This CDR3 contains 18 residues. The CDR3 sequence: CASTVTGSSGRDTGELFF. The DNA of the CDR3 is TGTGCCAGCACGGTCACAGGGTCTAGCGGGAGAGACACCGGGGAGCTGTTTTTT.

The chain has TRBV5-5 and TRBJ2-1; 8 bases map to TRBD1. From germline, CDR1 is SGHKS and CDR2 YYEKEE (reference sequence). V was pared by 0 bases and J by 1 base, with 0 bases of the junction left unmatched. The CDR3 is 15 residues long. CDR3: CASSLDRGSYNEQFF. The CDR3 DNA reads TGTGCCAGCAGCTTGGACAGGGGGTCCTACAATGAGCAGTTCTTC. The whole variable domain, filled in from reference TRBV5-5 and TRBJ2-1, reads DAGVTQSPTHLIKTRGQQVTLRCSPISGHKSVSWYQQVLGQGPQFIFQYYEKEERGRGNFPDRFSARQFPNYSSELNVNALLLGDSALYLCASSLDRGSYNEQFFGPGTRLTVL.

This chain uses TRBV5-6 with TRBJ2-7; TRBD1 matches 10 bases. J was trimmed by 3 bases and V by 0 bases; bases with no gene match: 6. This CDR3 spans 16 amino acids. Germline loops: CDR1 SGHDT, CDR2 YYEEEE. In DNA form, the CDR3 reads TGTGCCAGCAGCTTGGGAGGGACAGGGGTCCTCTACGAGCAGTACTTC. Translating gives CASSLGGTGVLYEQYF.

This clone was seen just once. The same CDR3 is also encoded by other DNA sequences in this sample. This chain connects TRBV5-4 to TRBJ1-4; 9 nucleotides match TRBD1. Germline lookup yields CDR1 SGHNT and CDR2 YYREEE (reference sequence). This CDR3 has 14 residues. The V gene end was trimmed by 4 bases and the J gene end by 6 bases; junction bases not matched to a gene: 4. Written as DNA, the CDR3 is TGTGCCAGCAGCCTGGACAGGGGCGATGAAAAACTGTTTTTT. It translates to CASSLDRGDEKLFF.

The chain carries TRBV6-1 and TRBJ1-3; no reliable D call. Per germline, CDR1 MNHNS and CDR2 SASEGT. The V and J ends lost 6 bases and 0 bases respectively, with 6 bases between them. CDR3 length: 13 amino acids. CDR3 protein: CASRRLSGNTIYF. The CDR3 nucleotides read TGTGCCAGCAGGAGGCTCTCTGGAAACACCATATATTTT.